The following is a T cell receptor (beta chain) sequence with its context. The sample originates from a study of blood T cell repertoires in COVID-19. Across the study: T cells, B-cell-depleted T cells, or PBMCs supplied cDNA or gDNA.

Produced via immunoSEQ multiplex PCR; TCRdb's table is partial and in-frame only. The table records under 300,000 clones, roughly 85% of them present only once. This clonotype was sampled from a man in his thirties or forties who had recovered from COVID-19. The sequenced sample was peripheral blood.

This chain's CDR3 is CASSLRDVGTKFQETQYF. CDR3 DNA sequence: TGTGCCAGCAGCTTGAGGGACGTGGGGACAAAGTTCCAAGAGACCCAGTACTTC. This chain uses TRBV5-5 with TRBJ2-5; tentatively, D is TRBD1 (6 bases). This CDR3 comprises 18 residues. Germline-derived CDR1 and CDR2 are SGHKS and YYEKEE (reference sequence). V gave up 1 base and J gave up 1 base, with 20 bases separating them.